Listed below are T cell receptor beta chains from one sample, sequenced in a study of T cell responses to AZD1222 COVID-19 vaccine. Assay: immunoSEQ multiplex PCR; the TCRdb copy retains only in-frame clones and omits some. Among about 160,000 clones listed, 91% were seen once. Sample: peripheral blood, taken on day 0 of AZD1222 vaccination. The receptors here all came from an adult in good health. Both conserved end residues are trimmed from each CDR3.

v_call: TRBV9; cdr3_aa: ASSSGLRGGRGYT
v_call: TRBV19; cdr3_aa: ASSPRGGANIQY
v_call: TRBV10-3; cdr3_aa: AISESRGYTEAF
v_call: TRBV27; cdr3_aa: ASSSNRGFDEQY
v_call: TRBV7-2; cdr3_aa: ASSPAVLGNTEAF
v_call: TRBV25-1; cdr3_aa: ASRGFVTGELF
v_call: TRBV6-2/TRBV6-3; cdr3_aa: ASSTILATVAGELF
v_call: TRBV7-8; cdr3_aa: ASSPRRVDTQY
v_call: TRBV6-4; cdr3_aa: ASSRGPVGLYNEQF
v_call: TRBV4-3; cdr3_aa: ASSPGLAGVNEQF
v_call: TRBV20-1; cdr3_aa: SARGGNEQF
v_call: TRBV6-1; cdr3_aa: ASSEVDEETQY
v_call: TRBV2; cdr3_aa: ASSERQGSEKLF
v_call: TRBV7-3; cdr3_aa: ASSAPVVHEQF
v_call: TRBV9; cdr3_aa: ASSVAQDYGYT
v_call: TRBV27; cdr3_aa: ASSLAGGDQPQH
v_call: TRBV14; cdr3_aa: ASSRQLSYGYT
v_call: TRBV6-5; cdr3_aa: ASRYEDRYEAF
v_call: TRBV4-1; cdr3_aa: ASSQDLNEQF
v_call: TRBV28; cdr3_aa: ASKPGNTEAF
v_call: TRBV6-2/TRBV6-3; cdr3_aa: ASSWTGRYEQY
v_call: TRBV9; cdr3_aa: ASSVGRPDNSPLH
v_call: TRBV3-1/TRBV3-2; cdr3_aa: ASSPTGYEGYT
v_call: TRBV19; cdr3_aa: ASSREDGMEQY
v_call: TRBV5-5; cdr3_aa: ASSSPGLAGLRTYEQY
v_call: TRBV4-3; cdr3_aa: ASSQDLGRAPDTQY
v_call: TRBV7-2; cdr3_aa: ASSQSGGGTEAF
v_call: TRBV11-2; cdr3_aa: ASSLVGPGEITYNEQF
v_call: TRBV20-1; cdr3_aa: SASSGTPVYEQY
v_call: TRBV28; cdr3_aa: ATSRDGINQPQH
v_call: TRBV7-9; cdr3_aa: ASSPVTHYGYT
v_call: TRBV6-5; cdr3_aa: ASRGEGTGGKVL
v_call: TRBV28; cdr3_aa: ASSPQAPLAGGTDTQY
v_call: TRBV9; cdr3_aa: ASSPRTGTYEQY
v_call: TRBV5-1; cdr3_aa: ASGRGDRGETQY
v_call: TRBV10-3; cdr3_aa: AISAGVPGTDTQY
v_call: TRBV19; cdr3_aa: ASSFWTGGGSGANVLT
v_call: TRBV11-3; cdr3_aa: ASSFGSSYEQY
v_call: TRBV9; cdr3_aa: ASSALGSCRGKHQPQH
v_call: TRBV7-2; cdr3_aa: ASSLDRGSEKLF
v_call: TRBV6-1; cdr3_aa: ASSATPGTVIYEQY
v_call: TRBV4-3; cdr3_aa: ASSQYDRAVGEKLF
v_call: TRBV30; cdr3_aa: AWSPAGEKLF
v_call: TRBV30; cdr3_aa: AWNPGSKSTEAF
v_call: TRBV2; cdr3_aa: ATREGGDYNEQF